This record concerns one T cell receptor (beta chain) sequence. Its antigen is still unknown. No much larger clone exists at a distance of one base, and base qualities are not known. V loses 0 bases of germline sequence and J loses 0 bases, and the interval between the two ends is 5 bases. The CDR3 contains 14 residues, cysteine and phenylalanine counted. The kept DNA is CDR3 alone, 42 bases in frame from the first base. For CDR1 and CDR2, the germline V gene lists SGDLS and YYNGEE. Genomic DNA was isolated using the Qiagen DNeasy kit from unsorted PBMCs as well as from negatively selected CD4+ and CD8+ fractions. TCR beta CDR3 regions were amplified by immunoSEQ multiplex PCR using primers annealing to V and J segments. A synthetic immune receptor repertoire was used to minimize amplification bias, and any residual bias was removed computationally once sequencing was done. On the study's bioinformatics: Repertoire diversity was quantified as the Shannon entropy index using custom Python scripts. Unsorted, CD4+ and CD8+ repertoires were analyzed separately, except for combined analyses in which CD4+ and CD8+ sequences were merged in silico. A clone counted as expanded when the clone's frequency after treatment rose at least 2-fold relative to C1D1, and clones undetected at baseline were given a pseudocount of 0.5. Clones with 0 or 1 copy at C1D1 were defined as singleton clones, while clones with 2 or more copies were defined as non-singleton clones. By matching protein sequences in sorted samples from the same patient, clones expanded in unsorted samples were annotated as CD4+, CD8+ or unknown. Wilcoxon tests were applied to paired samples to test diversity changes from C1D1 to C4D1. The immuneACCESS repertoire file appears here via TCRdb, limited to in-frame rearrangements. These files lack a portion of the clones; in checked studies, under half of the deficit traces to unresolved V genes, and the cause of the others is not known. The V and J calls and clone size were taken over from that table, and D and trimming were inferred from the DNA. The sample table lists around 20,000 clones, around 70% of them with a count of one. Around 21% of the sample goes to the ten largest clones.

This sample is part of a study of PD-1 blockade in classical Hodgkin lymphoma (dated by TCRdb to about 2020). For the study in its entirety: Nivolumab dosing was 3 mg/kg intravenously every 2 weeks, continuing until either disease progression or unacceptable toxicity. A peripheral blood immune signature of response to PD-1 blockade in classical Hodgkin lymphoma was defined using TCR beta sequencing and CyTOF. What the research found in general, with its limitations: Baseline TCR diversity was reported to be lower in newly diagnosed patients than in healthy donors, and even lower in relapsed/refractory patients. Baseline diversity similar to that of newly diagnosed patients was observed in trial patients achieving complete response, whereas significantly lower diversity was observed in partial responders and progressors. Patients starting nivolumab less than 1 year after ASCT had lower diversity and were excluded from later analyses to avoid confounding by immune reconstitution. The study was restricted to a single clinical trial cohort, and the causes of repertoire differences, possibly disease activity or prior therapy, were left undefined. By C4D1, a significant rise was seen in CD4+ TCR diversity but not in CD8+ TCR diversity (p=0.0027 vs p=0.16), and the rise was most apparent among complete responders (p=0.02).

In light of the paper, this sample's time point label describes: cycle 4 day 1 (C4D1), after 6 weeks of nivolumab. Relapse after autologous stem cell transplantation had occurred in all trial patients, and cohorts A, B and C were distinguished by prior brentuximab vedotin exposure. A total of around 60 patients with relapsed/refractory classical Hodgkin lymphoma made up the trial cohort, and each patient's best overall response was complete response, partial response or progressive disease. Single-agent nivolumab was administered to trial patients in the multi-cohort phase II CheckMate 205 trial. An independent review committee assessed best overall response using the 2007 International Working Group response criteria. Trial PBMCs were collected immediately before nivolumab initiation (C1D1) and during therapy at cycle 2 day 1 and cycle 4 day 1. After peripheral blood was drawn into 8 mL Vacutainer Cell Preparation Tubes, PBMCs were isolated by centrifugation and then cryopreserved.

Sequencing was performed on peripheral blood mononuclear cells (PBMCs), taken before the fourth cycle of nivolumab. The source is a human donor with classical Hodgkin lymphoma. The rearranged segments are TRBV9 and TRBJ2-3; no D gene call is confident. The nucleotides read TGTGCCAGCAGCGTAGCCGGGAGCACAGATACGCAGTATTTT. Protein translation: CASSVAGSTDTQYF.